The sequence of this T cell receptor beta chain was determined in a study of T cell changes during pregnancy in multiple sclerosis. Generated by immunoSEQ multiplex PCR, the TCRdb table keeps only in-frame clones and is missing some. The table includes around 100,000 clones, approximately 90% detected once. Sequencing used peripheral blood, obtained in the third trimester of pregnancy. This TCR derives from a female donor with multiple sclerosis, enrolled in a pregnancy study.

This CDR3 is CASSLDLGQRFYGYTF. CDR3 coding DNA: TGTGCCAGCAGCTTAGATTTAGGACAGCGGTTCTATGGCTACACCTTC. The chain is built from TRBV11-2 and TRBJ1-2; TRBD1 is a possible D gene (6 bases). CDR1 is SGHAT and CDR2 is FQNNGV in the germline V gene. The CDR3 has 16 amino acids. The V and J ends lost 0 bases and 4 bases respectively, with 15 bases between them.